This T cell receptor beta chain came from a study of OX40 agonist ivuxolimab in advanced cancers. General study findings and limits: Doses of 0.1 to 3.0 mg/kg were accompanied by clonal expansion of CD4+ and CD8+ blood T cells by week 6.

Blood draws occurred at baseline, cycle 4 day 1, and cycle 7 day 1. Comment on this clone: Its antigen remains unidentified.

Per germline, CDR1 SGHNT and CDR2 YYREEE (reference sequence). Trimming took off 4 bases at V and 5 bases at J, with 16 bases between the two ends. This CDR3 spans 15 amino acids. Sequencing used immunoSEQ multiplex PCR; TCRdb keeps in-frame clones, though not all of them. In the table there are around 100,000 clones, under 95% of which are singletons. This specimen was CD4+ or CD8+ T cells sorted from blood, taken in a trial of the OX40 agonist ivuxolimab. The receptor was derived from an adult with an advanced solid tumor such as melanoma, head and neck, liver or kidney cancer. The V gene is TRBV5-4, the J gene TRBJ2-1; tentatively, D is TRBD1 or TRBD2 (7 bases each). CDR3 protein: CASSVKRDRHNEQFF. For the CDR3, the DNA is TGTGCCAGCAGCGTAAAGCGGGACAGACACAATGAGCAGTTCTTC.